This note documents a single T cell receptor (beta chain) sequence. The antigen remains undetermined. These data are taken from a study of molecular identifiers for immune sequencing clone quantification. Naive CD8 T cell sorting was performed on the CD8+CD4-CCR7+CD45RA+ phenotype. V gave up 5 bases and J gave up 3 bases, with 13 bases separating them. CDR1 is MNHEY, CDR2 SMNVEV, per germline (reference sequence). The CDR3 contains 14 residues. Overall study results and limits: Jurkat TCR RNA from one cell was spiked into some 1 million naive cells, and it was reportedly detectable there.

Methods described previously were used for bulk TCR libraries, and listed TCR primers were applied. Using its own MiXCR run on the PCR reads, TCRdb lists one record per CDR3 protein. The sample records about 68,000 distinct CDR3 sequences, over 15% being singletons. The chain employs TRBV27 and TRBJ1-2, with no clear D. This receptor was obtained from a human donor in good health. Some libraries in this study had Jurkat cell RNA spiked in. Material for sequencing was naive CD8+ T cells from blood, with Jurkat cell RNA spiked in. The subset here: FACS-sorted CD8+CD4-CCR7+CD45RA+ naive T cells. The CDR3, as DNA: TGTGCCAGCAGTCCCCACACTGTTTACTATGGCTACACCTTC. Translating gives CASSPHTVYYGYTF.